These T cell receptor beta chains were read from a single sample in a study of T cell responses to AZD1222 COVID-19 vaccine. Profiled with immunoSEQ multiplex PCR; TCRdb holds only in-frame clones, not every one. The table shows approximately 140,000 clones, with about 87% occurring only once. Specimen: peripheral blood, collected on day 0 of AZD1222 vaccination. The receptors originated from an adult in good health. The CDR3 runs from the conserved cysteine through the conserved F or W. A D gene is named only where the DNA matches it firmly. Only some rows state a clone size, as once, few, many or a class for expanded clones.

d_call j_call clone_size v_call cdr3_length cdr3_aa cdr3_nt
NA TRBJ1-6 NA TRBV30 16 CAWNTGWGRSDSPLHF TGTGCCTGGAACACCGGGTGGGGGAGAAGCGATTCACCCCTCCACTTT
NA TRBJ1-1 NA TRBV29-1 11 CSVVGQESAFF TGCAGCGTTGTCGGGCAGGAAAGCGCTTTCTTT
TRBD2 TRBJ2-3 NA TRBV14 15 CASSQEILAGVTQYF TGTGCCAGCAGCCAAGAGATCCTAGCGGGAGTGACGCAGTATTTT
TRBD2 TRBJ2-5 NA TRBV4-1 17 CASSQVASGRRAKTQYF TGCGCCAGCAGCCAAGTTGCTAGCGGGAGAAGAGCGAAGACCCAGTACTTC
NA TRBJ1-2 once TRBV30 15 CAWSVPGGNHYGYTF TGTGCCTGGAGTGTCCCAGGCGGTAATCACTATGGCTACACCTTC
TRBD1 TRBJ1-2 NA TRBV10-3 16 CAISPGTGPANYGYTF TGTGCCATCAGTCCCGGGACAGGGCCAGCTAACTATGGCTACACCTTC
NA TRBJ1-1 NA TRBV6-5 13 CASREGMNTEAFF TGTGCCAGCAGGGAGGGAATGAACACTGAAGCTTTCTTT
TRBD1 TRBJ2-5 NA TRBV5-1 14 CASSRQGSQETQYF TGCGCCAGCAGCCGACAGGGGAGCCAAGAGACCCAGTACTTC
NA TRBJ2-5 NA TRBV5-4 12 CASSATIETQYF TGTGCCAGCAGCGCAACAATAGAGACCCAGTACTTC
NA TRBJ2-5 NA TRBV21-1 16 CASRSGRRTTQETQYF TGTGCCAGCAGGAGTGGACGGCGGACAACACAAGAGACCCAGTACTTC
NA TRBJ2-7 NA TRBV4-2 16 CASSSPELRTPYEQYF TGTGCCAGCAGCTCACCGGAATTGCGGACCCCATACGAGCAGTACTTC
NA TRBJ1-2 NA TRBV7-2 17 CASSLGGYLAREDGYTF TGTGCCAGCAGCTTAGGGGGATATTTGGCTAGGGAGGATGGCTACACCTTC
TRBD2 TRBJ2-3 NA TRBV6-1 18 CASSERDLAGEVMDTQYF TGTGCCAGCAGTGAAAGGGACCTAGCGGGAGAAGTCATGGATACGCAGTATTTT
TRBD2 TRBJ2-3 NA TRBV5-1 17 CASSLFSSGSLFATQYF TGCGCCAGCAGCTTGTTCTCTAGCGGGAGTCTTTTCGCTACGCAGTATTTT
TRBD1 TRBJ2-2 NA TRBV9 14 CASSVGTGAGELFF TGTGCCAGCAGCGTCGGGACAGGGGCCGGGGAGCTGTTTTTT
NA TRBJ1-1 NA TRBV27 15 CASKSRSGMNTEAFF TGTGCCAGCAAGTCCCGAAGCGGCATGAACACTGAAGCTTTCTTT
NA TRBJ2-7 NA TRBV30 15 CAWSRSGREYNEQYF TGTGCCTGGAGTCGGTCAGGGCGCGAGTACAACGAGCAGTACTTC
TRBD2 TRBJ2-1 NA TRBV6-4 13 CASSAGTTNEQFF TGTGCCAGCAGTGCAGGGACTACCAATGAGCAGTTCTTC
NA TRBJ1-1 NA TRBV3-1/TRBV3-2 14 CASSQPGGNTEAFF TGTGCCAGCAGCCAGCCCGGGGGGAACACTGAAGCTTTCTTT
NA TRBJ1-1 NA TRBV19 13 CASSHQGGTEAFF TGTGCCAGTAGTCATCAGGGCGGGACTGAAGCTTTCTTT
NA TRBJ1-2 NA TRBV19 15 CASSIVGPTLYGYTF TGTGCCAGTAGTATAGTCGGACCTACACTCTATGGCTACACCTTC
NA TRBJ1-5 NA TRBV7-2 15 CASSFKQEGGQPQHF TGTGCCAGCAGCTTCAAACAAGAGGGGGGTCAGCCCCAGCATTTT
NA TRBJ1-2 NA TRBV5-1 15 CASSLLGGVNYGYTF TGCGCCAGCAGCTTGTTGGGGGGCGTGAACTATGGCTACACCTTC
NA TRBJ1-2 NA TRBV18 11 CASSSVGGYTF TGTGCCAGCTCAAGTGTCGGGGGCTACACCTTC
TRBD2 TRBJ2-2 NA TRBV27 17 CASSHTLAGGHAGELFF TGTGCCAGCAGCCACACCCTAGCGGGAGGTCATGCCGGGGAGCTGTTTTTT
TRBD2 TRBJ2-7 NA TRBV5-4 16 CASSSWLAGGPREQYF TGTGCCAGCAGCTCATGGCTAGCGGGAGGGCCAAGGGAGCAGTACTTC
NA TRBJ1-1 once TRBV28 12 CASSPRDGEAFF TGTGCCAGCAGTCCAAGGGACGGAGAAGCTTTCTTT
NA TRBJ2-5 NA TRBV7-3 14 CASSLIVAEETQYF TGTGCCAGCAGCTTAATAGTAGCGGAGGAGACCCAGTACTTC
NA TRBJ2-5 NA TRBV28 14 CASSRAYGGETQYF TGTGCCAGCAGCCGGGCGTACGGGGGCGAGACCCAGTACTTC
TRBD2 TRBJ2-4 NA TRBV6-2/TRBV6-3 15 CASSSAGWAKNIQYF TGTGCCAGCAGCTCAGCGGGATGGGCCAAAAACATTCAGTACTTC
TRBD2 TRBJ2-3 once TRBV7-2 14 CASSLRLATDTQYF TGTGCCAGCAGCTTACGACTAGCAACAGATACGCAGTATTTT
NA TRBJ1-3 NA TRBV4-3 16 CASSQDQWSAGNTIYF TGCGCCAGCAGCCAAGATCAATGGTCTGCTGGAAACACCATATATTTT
TRBD2 TRBJ2-7 NA TRBV11-3 16 CASSFPRLAGGYEQYF TGTGCCAGCAGCTTTCCCCGACTAGCGGGAGGGTACGAGCAGTACTTC
NA TRBJ1-5 NA TRBV30 13 CAWSFQRNQPQHF TGTGCCTGGAGTTTTCAGAGAAATCAGCCCCAGCATTTT
NA TRBJ2-3 NA TRBV27 13 CASSRSGADTQYF TGTGCCAGCAGTCGATCAGGGGCAGATACGCAGTATTTT
NA TRBJ1-4 NA TRBV27 15 CASSSNRETNEKLFF TGTGCCAGCAGTTCGAACAGGGAAACTAATGAAAAACTGTTTTTT
NA TRBJ1-3 NA TRBV21-1 17 CASSKGKKPLSGNTIYF TGTGCCAGCAGCAAAGGAAAGAAACCTCTCTCTGGAAACACCATATATTTT
TRBD1 TRBJ2-2 NA TRBV24-1 15 CATSEGDREAGELFF TGTGCCACCAGTGAAGGGGACAGGGAGGCCGGGGAGCTGTTTTTT
NA TRBJ1-2 NA TRBV6-2/TRBV6-3 13 CASSYGTVYGYTF TGTGCCAGCAGTTACGGGACGGTCTATGGCTACACCTTC
NA TRBJ1-5 NA TRBV6-6 13 CASSYGGRQPQHF TGTGCCAGCAGTTACGGGGGCAGGCAGCCCCAGCATTTT
NA TRBJ1-4 once TRBV28 14 CASSIQGEDEKLFF TGTGCCAGCAGTATACAGGGAGAGGATGAAAAACTGTTTTTT
NA TRBJ1-2 NA TRBV5-5 14 CASSLEARNYGYTF TGTGCCAGCAGCCTGGAGGCGCGAAACTATGGCTACACCTTC
NA TRBJ2-7 NA TRBV4-1 13 CASSQDPDDEQYF TGCGCCAGCAGCCAAGACCCCGACGACGAGCAGTACTTC
TRBD1 TRBJ2-7 NA TRBV10-3 16 CAISGGTGRASYEQYF TGTGCCATCAGTGGGGGGACAGGGCGAGCATCCTACGAGCAGTACTTC
TRBD2 TRBJ2-3 once TRBV24-1 18 CATSAQSPGTSFTDTQYF TGTGCCACCAGTGCCCAATCTCCCGGGACTAGCTTCACAGATACGCAGTATTTT
NA TRBJ1-3 few TRBV12-3/TRBV12-4 12 CASSLVGNTIYF TGTGCCAGCAGTTTAGTTGGAAACACCATATATTTT
NA TRBJ1-2 NA TRBV7-9 17 CASSPYLLDSLIYGYTF TGTGCCAGCAGCCCCTACCTGCTGGACAGCCTGATCTATGGCTACACCTTC
NA TRBJ1-2 NA TRBV21-1 14 CASSKETASYGYTF TGTGCCAGCAGCAAAGAGACAGCATCATATGGCTACACCTTC
NA TRBJ1-3 NA TRBV18 15 CASSQQFGSGNTIYF TGTGCCAGCTCACAACAGTTCGGCTCTGGAAACACCATATATTTT
NA TRBJ2-6 once TRBV9 18 CASSETVRVEAGANVLTF TGTGCCAGCAGCGAGACTGTTAGGGTTGAAGCTGGGGCCAACGTCCTGACTTTC
NA TRBJ2-7 NA TRBV11-2 14 CASSLTGRLNEQYF TGTGCCAGCAGTTTGACGGGACGTCTAAACGAGCAGTACTTC
TRBD2 TRBJ2-4 NA TRBV5-6 17 CASSPRVAGGPKNIQYF TGTGCCAGCAGCCCCAGGGTAGCGGGAGGGCCAAAAAACATTCAGTACTTC
NA TRBJ2-1 NA TRBV4-3 15 CASSQDLGDNNEQFF TGCGCCAGCAGCCAAGACCTTGGGGACAACAATGAGCAGTTCTTC
TRBD2 TRBJ2-3 NA TRBV7-2 15 CASSLAGQNTDTQYF TGTGCCAGCAGCCTAGCGGGGCAGAACACAGATACGCAGTATTTT
NA TRBJ1-5 NA TRBV3-1/TRBV3-2 16 CASSQGTEYSNQPQHF TGTGCCAGCAGCCAAGGGACAGAATATAGCAATCAGCCCCAGCATTTT
NA TRBJ1-1 NA TRBV20-1 16 CSASSVVSGTNTEAFF TGCAGTGCTAGTTCGGTGGTTAGTGGGACGAACACTGAAGCTTTCTTT
NA TRBJ1-6 NA TRBV5-5 14 CASSLTGGRSPLHF TGTGCCAGCAGCTTGACTGGGGGTAGATCACCCCTCCACTTT
NA TRBJ1-6 NA TRBV25-1 13 CASRGLGNSPLHF TGTGCCAGCAGAGGCTTAGGGAATTCACCCCTCCACTTT
NA TRBJ1-2 NA TRBV6-5 15 CASSSTTTAWYGYTF TGTGCCAGCAGTTCCACCACGACGGCTTGGTATGGCTACACCTTC
NA TRBJ1-1 NA TRBV6-5 13 CATSDSLNTEAFF TGTGCCACCTCAGACAGTCTGAACACTGAAGCTTTCTTT